This record concerns one TCR beta chain sequence. These data come from a study of blood T cell repertoires in COVID-19. Study summary: The United States, Italy and Spain were the sources of the acute and convalescent COVID-19 samples.

The germline CDR1 and CDR2 sequences are SQVTM and ANQGSEA. CDR3 length equals 14 residues. V lost 5 bases to trimming and J lost 2 bases; unmatched junction nucleotides: 5. As processed by the authors: The assay estimated nucleated cells by amplifying reference gene primers. Libraries were prepared by immunoSEQ multiplex PCR; TCRdb keeps only in-frame clonotypes and omits some of them. That table furnishes V, J and clone size, whereas the DNA furnished D and trimming. Of 120,000 or so clones in the sample, 79% are singletons; the top ten hold 37%. This receptor was identified in a man aged 40-49 years with active or convalescent COVID-19. The sample taken for sequencing was peripheral blood. The chain joins TRBV29-1 to TRBJ2-2; TRBD1 matches at 7 bases. CDR3: CSVSRQGNTGELFF. The CDR3 coding sequence is TGCAGCGTTTCTAGACAGGGAAACACCGGGGAGCTGTTTTTT.